The rows below give T cell receptor beta chains drawn from one sample of a study of T cells in Graves' hyperthyroidism and ophthalmopathy. TCRdb ran MiXCR on the multiplex PCR reads and lists one entry per CDR3 protein. This sample has 600,000 to 800,000 distinct CDR3 sequences; just over 35% occur once, and the top ten carry about a third. The sequencing sample was made of blood. These receptors were collected from a woman in her thirties or forties with Graves' hyperthyroidism. Both conserved end residues are part of each CDR3. The order of the fields is J gene, clone size, V gene, D gene, CDR3 protein, CDR3 DNA. A D gene is named only where the DNA matches it firmly. Clone size is stated in some rows and not others, as once, few, many or a class when expanded.

J gene: TRBJ2-7; clone size: -; V gene: TRBV7-9; D gene: -; CDR3 protein: CASSLGTAGWEQYF; CDR3 DNA: TGTGCCAGCAGCTTAGGGACAGCCGGGTGGGAGCAGTACTTC
J gene: TRBJ2-2; clone size: few; V gene: TRBV19; D gene: -; CDR3 protein: CASSIDLVTGELFF; CDR3 DNA: TGTGCCAGTAGTATAGATCTAGTCACCGGGGAGCTGTTTTTT
J gene: TRBJ1-2; clone size: once; V gene: TRBV10-3; D gene: TRBD1; CDR3 protein: CAISGGQGSYGYTF; CDR3 DNA: TGTGCCATCAGTGGAGGACAGGGGAGCTATGGCTACACCTTC
J gene: TRBJ1-1; clone size: few; V gene: TRBV7-9; D gene: TRBD1; CDR3 protein: CASSQEGDRNTEAFF; CDR3 DNA: TGTGCCAGCAGCCAAGAAGGGGACAGGAACACTGAAGCTTTCTTT
J gene: TRBJ1-1; clone size: -; V gene: TRBV10-2; D gene: -; CDR3 protein: CASSLPTNRAEPFF; CDR3 DNA: TGCGCCAGCAGCCTACCGACTAACCGAGCCGAGCCTTTCTTT
J gene: TRBJ1-1; clone size: -; V gene: TRBV11-2; D gene: -; CDR3 protein: CASSQKQGLGKTEAFF; CDR3 DNA: TGTGCCAGCTCCCAAAAGCAGGGGCTAGGAAAAACTGAAGCTTTCTTT
J gene: TRBJ1-1; clone size: many; V gene: TRBV2; D gene: -; CDR3 protein: CASSDGSHTEAFF; CDR3 DNA: TGTGCCAGCAGTGACGGGTCTCACACTGAAGCTTTCTTT
J gene: TRBJ1-5; clone size: -; V gene: TRBV2; D gene: -; CDR3 protein: CAGHQQGYDQPQHF; CDR3 DNA: TGTGCCGGACACCAACAGGGATACGATCAGCCCCAGCATTTT
J gene: TRBJ1-1; clone size: -; V gene: TRBV6-5; D gene: TRBD1; CDR3 protein: CASSYTGGIGAFF; CDR3 DNA: TGTGCCAGCAGTTATACAGGGGGAATAGGAGCTTTCTTT
J gene: TRBJ2-7; clone size: once; V gene: TRBV10-3; D gene: -; CDR3 protein: CASSPQRGRGGNEQYF; CDR3 DNA: TGTGCCAGCAGTCCCCAGAGGGGGCGCGGGGGCAACGAGCAGTACTTC
J gene: TRBJ2-2; clone size: -; V gene: TRBV10-3; D gene: TRBD1; CDR3 protein: CATRTGGLTGELFF; CDR3 DNA: TGTGCCACCCGGACAGGGGGTCTCACCGGGGAGCTGTTTTTT
J gene: TRBJ1-1; clone size: many; V gene: TRBV19; D gene: -; CDR3 protein: CASSTQAGEYTEAFF; CDR3 DNA: TGTGCCAGTAGTACCCAGGCAGGGGAGTACACTGAAGCTTTCTTT
J gene: TRBJ2-7; clone size: -; V gene: TRBV15; D gene: TRBD1; CDR3 protein: CAISRDAGQGREQYF; CDR3 DNA: TGTGCCATCAGCAGAGATGCGGGACAGGGTAGAGAGCAGTACTTC
J gene: TRBJ2-7; clone size: -; V gene: TRBV2; D gene: TRBD2; CDR3 protein: CASSEGGLAVNEQYF; CDR3 DNA: TGTGCCAGCAGTGAAGGTGGCCTAGCGGTTAACGAGCAGTACTTC
J gene: TRBJ1-5; clone size: many; V gene: TRBV7-2; D gene: -; CDR3 protein: CASSLLPVEGNQPQHF; CDR3 DNA: TGTGCCAGCAGCCTCCTACCCGTGGAGGGCAATCAGCCCCAGCATTTT
J gene: TRBJ2-7; clone size: -; V gene: TRBV29-1; D gene: -; CDR3 protein: CSVEEGVEQYF; CDR3 DNA: TGCAGCGTTGAGGAGGGAGTCGAGCAGTACTTC
J gene: TRBJ2-3; clone size: -; V gene: TRBV29-1; D gene: -; CDR3 protein: CSVEVRGSNTDTQYF; CDR3 DNA: TGCAGCGTTGAAGTTCGGGGGTCAAACACAGATACGCAGTATTTT